A selection of T cell receptor beta chains follows, all from one sample in a study of T cell changes during pregnancy in multiple sclerosis. Profiling relied on immunoSEQ multiplex PCR, and the TCRdb table lists in-frame clones only, not all of them. The table shows roughly 39,000 clones, with approximately 90% occurring only once. Sequencing used PBMCs (not recorded whether the cells were cultured). The receptor set was obtained from a female donor with multiple sclerosis, enrolled in a pregnancy study. The conserved cysteine and the conserved F or W are not part of the CDR3 here. Some rows have no size entry. The others give once, few or many, or a class for an expanded clone.

CDR3 length	clone size	V gene	J gene	CDR3 protein
11	.	TRBV5-1	TRBJ2-7	ASRLAASYEQY
13	few	TRBV6-4	TRBJ2-1	ASSDSSGSYNEQF
14	.	TRBV5-1	TRBJ2-7	ASSLGGQAMTYEQY
14	.	TRBV30	TRBJ1-4	AWTGTAVATNEKLF
12	.	TRBV19	TRBJ2-6	ASSTGWGANVLT
13	.	TRBV5-6	TRBJ2-7	ASSVGDGVPYEQY
9	.	TRBV30	TRBJ2-7	AWSERGEQY
14	.	TRBV27	TRBJ2-3	ASSSSGSPAGDTQY
13	.	TRBV5-4	TRBJ1-1	ASSFAPGLLTEAF
14	.	TRBV5-1	TRBJ2-5	ASSLGLAGGQETQY
12	.	TRBV13	TRBJ1-2	ASSPLGTGYGYT
13	.	TRBV4-3	TRBJ2-7	ASSQGASGSEKQY
13	.	TRBV9	TRBJ1-5	ASSSWDSPDQPQH
15	.	TRBV27	TRBJ2-2	ASSGLGAGKELGELF
16	.	TRBV27	TRBJ1-4	ASSLLDPSYTTNEKLF
12	.	TRBV4-2	TRBJ1-2	ASSQDWANYGYT
13	.	TRBV5-6	TRBJ2-3	ASSRGTGYTDTQY
12	.	TRBV9	TRBJ2-1	ASSVASKSAEQF
9	.	TRBV6-5	TRBJ1-2	ASRGQRNRI
12	.	TRBV9	TRBJ2-3	ASSVASTTDTQY
12	once	TRBV25-1	TRBJ1-2	ASSVTGQGYGYT
12	.	TRBV6-5	TRBJ2-1	ASKSAGGYNEQF
16	.	TRBV21-1	TRBJ2-5	ASSKGYRFGTGLETQY
15	.	TRBV7-2	TRBJ2-6	ASSLPTSASGANVLT
13	.	TRBV9	TRBJ2-7	ASSVGGSMSYEQY
14	.	TRBV5-4	TRBJ1-1	ASSSPRDSRNTEAF
14	.	TRBV7-2	TRBJ1-4	ASSYDWLSRDGKLF
11	once	TRBV30	TRBJ1-2	AADQGAGYGYT